Listed below are T cell receptor beta chains from one sample, sequenced in a study of T cells in Graves' hyperthyroidism and ophthalmopathy. One entry per CDR3 protein, called by TCRdb with MiXCR from the multiplex PCR reads. Of hundreds of thousands of distinct CDR3 sequences in the sample, about 20% were seen once. Sequenced sample: blood. The receptors were gathered from a man between 25 and 39 years old with Graves' ophthalmopathy. CDR3s include the opening cysteine and the closing phenylalanine or tryptophan. A D gene is named only where the DNA matches it firmly. Clone size is stated in some rows and not others, as once, few, many or a class when expanded.

TRBV5-1	-	TRBD2	12	TRBJ2-1	TGCGCCAGCAACGGGAGGTACAATGAGCAGTTCTTC	CASNGRYNEQFF
TRBV7-8	few	TRBD2	15	TRBJ2-1	TGTGCCAGCAGCTTTTCCGTAGCGGGATACAATGAGCAGTTCTTC	CASSFSVAGYNEQFF
TRBV3-1	-	-	15	TRBJ2-2	TGTGCCAGCAGCCAAGAGGGGCCGGGAACCGGGGAGCTGTTTTTT	CASSQEGPGTGELFF
TRBV2	few	TRBD1	15	TRBJ1-5	TGTGCCAGCAGGGGGGACAGGGGAGGCAATCAGCCCCAGCATTTT	CASRGDRGGNQPQHF
TRBV6-2/TRBV6-3	-	-	14	TRBJ1-1	TGTGCCAGCAGCTCGGGGGGTTTGGCGACTGAAGCTTTCTTT	CASSSGGLATEAFF
TRBV7-2	-	TRBD2	19	TRBJ2-1	TGTGCCAGCAGCCCAGGGGGGACAGGGACTAGCGGGAGAATGAATGAGCAGTTCTTC	CASSPGGTGTSGRMNEQFF
TRBV29-1	-	-	12	TRBJ2-1	TGCAGCGTAGGACTGACCGGGAATGAGCAGTTCTTC	CSVGLTGNEQFF
TRBV9	few	TRBD1	16	TRBJ2-2	TGTGCCAGCAGCACCTGGACAGGGGGGAACACCGGGGAGCTGTTTTTT	CASSTWTGGNTGELFF
TRBV20-1	few	-	14	TRBJ1-1	TGCAGTGCTGCCTCAAGGGTCGGGAACACTGAAGCTTTCTTT	CSAASRVGNTEAFF
TRBV11-2	few	-	13	TRBJ2-7	TGTGCCAGCAGCTTAGGGAAGTTCTACGAGCAGTACTTC	CASSLGKFYEQYF
TRBV6-5	-	-	14	TRBJ2-5	TGTGCCAGCAGTTACAGGGCTAGCTTGGAGACCCAGTACTTC	CASSYRASLETQYF
TRBV30	many	TRBD2	15	TRBJ2-2	TGTGCCTGGAAGGAACTAGCGGGAGAGAGCGGGGAGCTGTTTTTT	CAWKELAGESGELFF
TRBV5-6	few	-	14	TRBJ2-3	TGTGCCAGCGCATTCGATCAGAGCACAGATACGCAGTATTTT	CASAFDQSTDTQYF
TRBV10-2	-	-	14	TRBJ1-5	TGCGCCAGCAGTGTGGCAGGCTCGGGGCAGCCCCAGCATTTT	CASSVAGSGQPQHF
TRBV13	few	TRBD2	16	TRBJ2-3	TGTGCCAGCAGCCGTCTAGCGGGGCTTAGCACAGATACGCAGTATTTT	CASSRLAGLSTDTQYF
TRBV20-1	-	-	13	TRBJ1-1	TGCAGTGCTCGGGGACGGGTGAACACTGAAGCTTTCTTT	CSARGRVNTEAFF
TRBV20-1	-	TRBD1	13	TRBJ2-7	TGCAGTGCTAGGACCGGGACAGGGAGCGAGCAGTACTTC	CSARTGTGSEQYF
TRBV12-3/TRBV12-4	once	-	17	TRBJ2-1	TGTGCCAGCAGTTTAGCGGGAGGCGTGGGCTCCTACAGTGAGCAGTTCTTC	CASSLAGGVGSYSEQFF
TRBV28	few	TRBD1	14	TRBJ1-2	TGTGCCAGCAGTGCCGGGGACAGGGTTTATGGCTACACCTTC	CASSAGDRVYGYTF
TRBV24-1	-	-	18	TRBJ2-2	TGTGCCACCAGTGACACCTGGTCCTTCTTGGGGAACACCGGGGAGCTGTTTTTT	CATSDTWSFLGNTGELFF
TRBV6-1	-	-	14	TRBJ1-1	TGTGCCAGCAGCCGAGGGAGGGTGAACGCTGAAGCTTTCTTT	CASSRGRVNAEAFF
TRBV5-1	many	TRBD1	16	TRBJ1-2	TGCGCCAGCAGCTTGGGGCCCATCGGGACAGCAAGCGGCTACACCTTC	CASSLGPIGTASGYTF
TRBV28	-	-	14	TRBJ2-3	TGTGCCAGCAGTCGAAGCCATAGCACAGATACGCAGTATTTT	CASSRSHSTDTQYF
TRBV7-9	-	TRBD1	14	TRBJ2-1	TGTGCCAGCAGCTTACAAACCGACAGGGATGAGCAGTTCTTC	CASSLQTDRDEQFF
TRBV7-2	many	-	15	TRBJ2-7	TGTGCCAGCAGCTCAAGAGGGTCGGGCCCCTACGAGCAGTACTTC	CASSSRGSGPYEQYF